One sample yielded the 22 T cell receptor beta chains listed below, sequenced in a study of T-cell memory formation after mild COVID-19. TCRdb analysed the 5' RACE reads with MiXCR anew, one entry per CDR3 protein. Of roughly 250,000 distinct CDR3 sequences listed, about 15% are singletons. The sample taken for sequencing was PBMCs or a T cell subset sorted from them (not recorded which). Every receptor here comes from a man aged 18-30 years who had mild COVID-19 (a few samples of this study predate the infection). Cell type and time point are not known.

This chain links TRBV2 with TRBJ1-1; possible D gene TRBD1, 5 bases. CDR3 length: 13 residues. CDR1 and CDR2 from the germline V gene are SNHLY and FYNNEI. The ends were cut back, 6 bases at V and 2 bases at J, with 10 bases in the middle. The CDR3 reads CASRRDFNTEAFF. The CDR3 nucleotides read TGTGCCAGCAGGCGGGACTTCAACACTGAAGCTTTCTTT.

This clonotype was observed a single time. The rearrangement links TRBV18 to TRBJ2-7; 7 nucleotides match TRBD2. Germline V gene sequence: CDR1 KGHSH, CDR2 LQKENI. The J segment lost 5 bases and the V segment lost 4 bases, leaving 5 bases of the junction unmatched. CDR3 length equals 13 residues. The CDR3, as DNA: TGTGCCAGCTCACGGACGGCGGGGGACGAGCAGTACGTC. Translating it yields CASSRTAGDEQYV.

The J gene is TRBJ1-5, the V gene TRBV12-3 or TRBV12-4, with D uncertain. The ends were cut back, 3 bases at V and 3 bases at J, with 9 bases in the middle. CDR3 size: 14 residues. The CDR3 here is CASSLTRINQPQHF. The CDR3 nucleotides are TGTGCCAGCAGTTTGACACGGATCAATCAGCCCCAGCATTTT.

This clonotype occurred a few times. This rearrangement joins TRBV10-2 to TRBJ1-1; D perhaps matches TRBD1 (5 bases). The CDR3 consists of 13 residues. The germline gives CDR1 WSHSY, CDR2 SAAADI. Trimming took off 3 bases at V and 3 bases at J, with 8 bases between the two ends. This CDR3 is CASSDPRDTEAFF. The CDR3 DNA is TGCGCCAGCAGTGACCCCAGGGACACTGAAGCTTTCTTT.

This clonotype was recorded a few times. The V gene is TRBV20-1, the J gene TRBJ1-6, with D unclear. Germline loops: CDR1 DFQATT, CDR2 SNEGSKA (reference sequence). The CDR3 length is 13 residues. Trimming cost V 5 bases and J 6 bases, with 11 bases left between them. The CDR3: CSAERVGNSPLHF. The CDR3 DNA sequence: TGCAGTGCTGAACGGGTGGGTAATTCACCCCTCCACTTT.

This clonotype was detected many times. The rearrangement links TRBV29-1 to TRBJ2-5, with unresolved D. V lost 4 bases and J lost 5, with 17 bases in between. CDR3 length: 14 amino acids. CDR1 and CDR2 (germline): SQVTM, ANQGSEA. The CDR3: CSVGGRTSRETQYF. Written as DNA, the CDR3 is TGCAGCGTTGGCGGACGTACATCGAGGGAGACCCAGTACTTC.

The genes are TRBV7-2 and TRBJ2-5; 7 bases agree with TRBD1. Losses at the gene ends were 5 bases for V and 0 bases for J; bases not matched to a gene: 12. The germline V gene has CDR1 SGHTA and CDR2 FQGNSA. The CDR3 totals 17 residues. In DNA, the CDR3 is TGTGCCAGCAGCACCGCCGGGACAGCTCCTTACCAAGAGACCCAGTACTTC. Amino acids: CASSTAGTAPYQETQYF.

The CDR3: CSARDRGRETQYF. The CDR3 coding sequence is TGCAGTGCTAGAGACAGGGGCCGGGAGACCCAGTACTTC. The chain links TRBV20-1 to TRBJ2-5; a weak D match, TRBD1 (6 bases). This CDR3 has 13 amino acids. Trimming left V 0 bases short and J 5 bases short, with 10 bases between. CDR1 is DFQATT, CDR2 SNEGSKA, per germline (reference sequence).

CDR3 loop: CASSPPRDRVNEQFF. The CDR3 nucleotides read TGTGCCAGCTCACCACCACGGGACAGGGTGAATGAGCAGTTCTTC. The rearrangement uses TRBV18 and TRBJ2-1, with TRBD1 matching over 9 bases. Germline V lookup: CDR1 KGHSH, CDR2 LQKENI. This CDR3 comprises 15 residues. The junction had 4 bases not matched to a gene; V was cut back by 0 bases and J by 7 bases.

The V call is TRBV7-2, the J call TRBJ2-1; TRBD2 agrees at 9 bases. This CDR3 region has 15 residues. The trim removed 5 bases at V and 7 bases at J, leaving 9 bases unmatched. Germline assignment: CDR1 SGHTA and CDR2 FQGNSA. The CDR3 sequence is CASSTRAGGKNEQFF. The DNA for the CDR3 is TGTGCCAGCAGCACAAGAGCGGGGGGAAAAAATGAGCAGTTCTTC. Together with reference TRBV7-2 and TRBJ2-1, the CDR3 gives the full variable domain: GAGVSQSPSNKVTEKGKDVELRCDPISGHTALYWYRQSLGQGLEFLIYFQGNSAPDKSGLPSDRFSAERTGGSVSTLTIQRTQQEDSAVYLCASSTRAGGKNEQFFGPGTRLTVL.

The sample holds a few counts of this clonotype. The rearrangement uses TRBV12-3 or TRBV12-4 and TRBJ1-2; a possible D gene is TRBD1 (6 bases). The V gene lost 7 bases and the J gene lost 0 bases, with 18 bases spanning the gap. This CDR3 comprises 16 residues. The CDR3: CASTSGALPTNYGYTF. CDR3 nucleotides: TGTGCCAGCACCTCGGGGGCACTACCGACTAACTATGGCTACACCTTC.

This clonotype was seen only a few times. The rearrangement links TRBV7-2 to TRBJ2-2; the match to TRBD2 covers 7 bases. This CDR3 spans 15 amino acids. In germline, CDR1 is SGHTA, CDR2 FQGNSA. Germline trimming cut 5 bases from V and 1 base from J; bases unmatched to any gene: 4. The DNA for the CDR3 is TGTGCCAGCAGCCCCAAGCGGGGGAACACCGGGGAGCTGTTTTTT. It encodes CASSPKRGNTGELFF.

This clonotype was counted only a few times. The CDR3 spells CASSYESSPLHF. CDR3 bases: TGTGCCAGCAGTTACGAGAGTTCACCCCTCCACTTT. V and J are TRBV6-5 and TRBJ1-6; D remains ambiguous. Trimming cost V 2 bases and J 9 bases, with 5 bases left between them. The length of the CDR3 is 12 residues. Germline V gives CDR1 MNHEY, CDR2 SVGAGI.

Only a few counts were recorded for this clonotype. The chain employs TRBV20-1 and TRBJ2-1; 10 bases agree with TRBD2. Germline V gene lookup returns CDR1 DFQATT and CDR2 SNEGSKA (reference sequence). Losses at the gene ends were 7 bases for V and 1 base for J; bases not matched to a gene: 4. The CDR3 extends over 14 amino acids. CDR3 bases: TGCAGTGGCCTAGCGGGGGTGTCCTACAATGAGCAGTTCTTC. Its translation: CSGLAGVSYNEQFF.

The chain couples TRBV5-1 to TRBJ2-1; no definite D call. The V gene lost 9 bases and the J gene lost 5 bases, with 18 bases spanning the gap. This CDR3 contains 14 residues. Germline V lookup: CDR1 SGHRS, CDR2 YFSETQ. This chain's CDR3 is CANLTDRRDNEQFF. The CDR3 DNA is TGCGCCAACCTTACTGACCGGAGAGACAATGAGCAGTTCTTC.

The DNA for the CDR3 is TGTGCCAGCAGCCAACGCATAACGGGGGGCACAGATACGCAGTATTTT. Its translation is CASSQRITGGTDTQYF. The chain joins TRBV6-6 to TRBJ2-3; D perhaps matches TRBD2 (6 bases). Germline CDR1 MNHNY, CDR2 SVGAGI (reference sequence). The CDR3 is 16 residues long. Trimming stripped 6 bases from V and 1 base from J, with 17 bases between.

This clonotype was detected many times. V is TRBV7-8 and J is TRBJ2-7, with D unclear. CDR3 length: 13 residues. Deletions cut 2 bases from V and 3 bases from J, with 8 bases between. Germline V gene data show CDR1 as SGHVS and CDR2 as FQNEAQ. The CDR3 loop reads CASSLNSLYEQYV. The CDR3 DNA follows: TGTGCCAGCAGCTTAAACAGCCTCTACGAGCAGTACGTC.

Turning to this clonotype: A much larger clone differs by one base, so this may be a read error. This chain joins TRBV6-2 or TRBV6-3 and TRBJ2-1; D unresolved. Germline lookup yields CDR1 MNHEY and CDR2 SVGEGT. The CDR3 is made up of 11 amino acids. The CDR3 DNA is TGTGCCAGCCGTTACCCCGGCGGGCAGTTCTTC. Translating gives CASRYPGGQFF.

V usage is TRBV12-3 or TRBV12-4 and J usage is TRBJ2-3; D might be TRBD2 (8 bases). The V end lost 6 bases, the J end lost 2 bases, and 18 bases lay between the germline ends. This CDR3 has 16 amino acids. CDR3 protein: CASSYRGGQLTDTQYF. The DNA for the CDR3 is TGTGCCAGCAGCTACCGGGGGGGACAGCTCACAGATACGCAGTATTTT.

The genes are TRBV7-3 and TRBJ2-1; perhaps D is TRBD1 or TRBD2 (5 bases each). V lost 2 bases to trimming and J lost 0 bases, with 8 bases between them. This CDR3 spans 15 amino acids. The germline V gene encodes CDR1 SGHTA and CDR2 FQGTGA. The CDR3 is CASSLGGYSYNEQFF. CDR3 bases: TGTGCCAGCAGCTTAGGGGGTTACTCCTACAATGAGCAGTTCTTC. The full variable domain, completed using reference TRBV7-3 and TRBJ2-1, is GAGVSQTPSNKVTEKGKYVELRCDPISGHTALYWYRQSLGQGPEFLIYFQGTGAADDSGLPNDRFFAVRPEGSVSTLKIQRTERGDSAVYLCASSLGGYSYNEQFFGPGTRLTVL.

V is TRBV20-1 and J is TRBJ2-6; TRBD2 might be the D (5 bases). Trimming left V 0 bases short and J 2 bases short, with 5 bases between. Germline assignment: CDR1 DFQATT and CDR2 SNEGSKA (reference sequence). There are 14 residues in the CDR3. The CDR3 here is CSARDGAGANVLTF. The CDR3 DNA is TGCAGTGCTAGAGACGGGGCTGGGGCCAACGTCCTGACTTTC.

This clonotype turned up a few times. V is TRBV5-1 and J is TRBJ1-1; tentatively, D is TRBD1 (5 bases). Trimming pared 4 bases from V and 4 bases from J, leaving 14 bases between. The CDR3 has 14 residues. Germline CDR1 is SGHRS and CDR2 is YFSETQ. Here the CDR3 reads CASSGGVPGTEAFF. The CDR3 nucleotides read TGCGCCAGCAGCGGGGGGGTCCCGGGCACTGAAGCTTTCTTT.